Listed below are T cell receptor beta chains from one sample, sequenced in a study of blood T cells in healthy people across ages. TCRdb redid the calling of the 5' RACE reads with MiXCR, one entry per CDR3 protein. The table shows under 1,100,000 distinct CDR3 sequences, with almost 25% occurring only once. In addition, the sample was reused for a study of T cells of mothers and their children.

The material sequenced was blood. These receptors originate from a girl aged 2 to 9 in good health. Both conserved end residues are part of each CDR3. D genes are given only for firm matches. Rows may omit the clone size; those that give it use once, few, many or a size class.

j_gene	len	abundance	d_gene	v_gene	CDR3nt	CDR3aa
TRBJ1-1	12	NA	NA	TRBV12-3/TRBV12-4	TGTGCCAGCAGTTTCGGCCAGGAAGAAGCTTTCTTT	CASSFGQEEAFF
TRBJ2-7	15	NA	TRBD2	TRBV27	TGTGCCAGCAGTTTAGGGACTAGCGGGGGGGGCGAGCAGTACTTC	CASSLGTSGGGEQYF
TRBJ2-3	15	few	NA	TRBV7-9	TGTGCCAGCAGATCCGGGACTCCTAGCACAGATACGCAGTATTTT	CASRSGTPSTDTQYF
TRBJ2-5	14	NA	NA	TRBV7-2	TGTGCCAGCAGCTTGGATTTGGTTTTAGAGACCCAGTACTTC	CASSLDLVLETQYF
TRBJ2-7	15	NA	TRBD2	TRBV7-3	TGTGCCAGCAGCTTAATCAGCGGGAGCCGGTACGAGCAGTACTTC	CASSLISGSRYEQYF
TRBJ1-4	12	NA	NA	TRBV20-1	TGCAGTGCTGTACAGGGTGGTGAAAAACTGTTTTTT	CSAVQGGEKLFF
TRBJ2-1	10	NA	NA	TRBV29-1	TGCAGCGTTGGTACCTATGAGCAGTTCTTC	CSVGTYEQFF
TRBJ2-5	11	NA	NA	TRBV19	TGTGCCAGTAACGGGGCGGGGACCCAGTACTTC	CASNGAGTQYF
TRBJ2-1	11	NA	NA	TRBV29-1	TGCAGCGTTGTTCCAGGCAATGAGCAGTTCTTC	CSVVPGNEQFF
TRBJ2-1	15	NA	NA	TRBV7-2	TGTGCCAGCAGCTCCCCCGGGGATTATAATAATGAGCAGTTCTTC	CASSSPGDYNNEQFF
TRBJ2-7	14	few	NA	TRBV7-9	TGTGCCAGCAGACCAGGGTCTATGTCCTACGAGCAGTACTTC	CASRPGSMSYEQYF
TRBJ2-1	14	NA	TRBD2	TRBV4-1	TGCGCCTCGCGACTAGCGGGAGACCACAATGAGCAGTTCTTC	CASRLAGDHNEQFF
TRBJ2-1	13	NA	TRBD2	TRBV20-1	TGCAGTGCTCGCGGGAGCGCCTACAATGAGCAGTTCTTC	CSARGSAYNEQFF
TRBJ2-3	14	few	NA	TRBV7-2	TGTGCCAGCAGCCCCGAGGGGCGCACAGATACGCAGTATTTT	CASSPEGRTDTQYF
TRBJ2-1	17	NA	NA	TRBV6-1	TGTGCCAGCAGTGAAGTTATGGGGGGCGTCGGCTACAATGAGCAGTTCTTC	CASSEVMGGVGYNEQFF
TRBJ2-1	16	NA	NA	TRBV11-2	TGTGCCAGCAGCTTATCCGCCCAGGGGTTCAGTCTTGGGCAGTTCTTC	CASSLSAQGFSLGQFF
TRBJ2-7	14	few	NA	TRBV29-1	TGCAGCGTTGATTACGGTACGGAGACCTACGAGCAGTACTTC	CSVDYGTETYEQYF
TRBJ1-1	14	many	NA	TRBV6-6	TGTGCCAGCAGAGGGATTGGAATGAACACTGAAGCTTTCTTT	CASRGIGMNTEAFF
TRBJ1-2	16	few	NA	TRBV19	TGTGCCAGTAGGCTCGGAACCCTTCCTCTTAACTATGGCTACACCTTC	CASRLGTLPLNYGYTF
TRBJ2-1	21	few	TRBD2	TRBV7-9	TGTGCCAGCAGCCCCCTTCTAGGTCTAGCGGGAGGCCGCAGCTCCTACAATGAGCAGTTCTTC	CASSPLLGLAGGRSSYNEQFF
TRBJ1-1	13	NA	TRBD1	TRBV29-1	TGCAGCGTGGGACAGGATATGAACACTGAAGCTTTCTTT	CSVGQDMNTEAFF
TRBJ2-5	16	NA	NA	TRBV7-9	TGTGCCAGCAGCTTAGTAGGGGGTATCAGGACCTACGAACAGTACTTC	CASSLVGGIRTYEQYF
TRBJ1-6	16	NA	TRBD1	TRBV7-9	TGTGCCAGCAGCCCCACTCGGACAGGGCCGGAGGGGCCCCTCCACTTT	CASSPTRTGPEGPLHF
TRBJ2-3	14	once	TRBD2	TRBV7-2	TGTGCCAGCAGCCCCCTAGCGGGAATAGATACGCAGTATTTT	CASSPLAGIDTQYF
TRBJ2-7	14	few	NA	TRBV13	TGTGCCAGCAGCTTGCCGTCGACCTCCTACGAGCAGTACTTC	CASSLPSTSYEQYF
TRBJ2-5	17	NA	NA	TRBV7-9	TGTGCCAGCAGAATACCCCTCATGACGAGTACCCAAGAGACCCAGTACTTC	CASRIPLMTSTQETQYF